This T cell receptor beta chain came from a study of blood T cell repertoires in COVID-19 (dated by TCRdb to the early 2020s). Turning to the overall study: Samples from collaborators originated in the United States, Italy and Spain and spanned both the acute and convalescent phases of COVID-19. A de-identified subject ID, COVID-19 status, age in years and sex were almost always included in the sample metadata. Subjects who had been exposed to COVID-19, were actively infected with it, or had recovered from it provided the deeply sampled blood TCRbeta repertoires that made up the dataset. The samples were drawn from two sources: the first 160 participants of the ongoing ImmuneRACE study, and 1,200 or so subjects contributed by 6 global collaborators. The repertoires were made available in a free public database intended to serve as a resource for research on the immune response to SARS-CoV-2. HLA class I and class II types, where available, came from metadata supplied by the sample provider rather than from assay-based typing. The prospective study material was composed of cDNA or gDNA derived from T cells, B-cell-depleted T cells, or PBMCs. Study-wide conclusions, independent of this receptor: The amount of clinical and demographic metadata varied by source and participant and was provided uncurated.

TCRbeta CDR3 regions were amplified from genomic DNA by means of the immunoSEQ Assay, a bias-controlled multiplex PCR. From the authors' description of their analysis: Within the assay, amplification of reference gene primers was used to estimate how many nucleated cells each sample contained. Sequence reads were collapsed and filtered to measure the absolute abundance of every unique TCRbeta CDR3 rearrangement. Productive Simpson clonality was computed per sample as the square root of Simpson's diversity index over productive rearrangements. Drawn from immuneACCESS, this table holds only the in-frame rearrangements with V and J called that TCRdb kept. Clones are partly lost; checked studies trace under half to an unresolved V gene and leave the rest unexplained. V and J calls and clone size are copied from that table; D and trimming were computed from the DNA. The sample contains about 40,000 clones, about 88% of them found a single time. The biggest ten clones account for roughly 13% of the sample.

On this clone: There is no known antigen for this receptor. Base quality data are lacking; no much larger clone is found one base away.

The collaborating institutions used their own protocols to collect whole blood in K2EDTA tubes. For TCRbeta analysis, collaborators shipped samples in one of three forms: frozen whole blood, isolated PBMCs, or DNA extracted from either of those sample types. The sample was peripheral blood. The receptor comes from a human donor in a cohort sampled during active COVID-19.

In nucleotides, the sequence is TGTGCCAGCAGTGCACTTCTAGGTTACCTCTCTGGAAACACCATATATTTT. It translates as CASSALLGYLSGNTIYF. The sequence joins TRBV6-1 to TRBJ1-3; the D gene lacks a confident call. The CDR3 runs 17 residues from the cysteine to the phenylalanine. The retained sequence is limited to the CDR3, 51 bases, with the frame set at the first base. At the junction V is shortened by 4 bases and J by 0 bases, with 16 bases in between. CDR1 and CDR2 are read off the germline V gene as MNHNS and SASEGT.